This entry describes one T cell receptor (beta chain). These data belong to a study of T-cell reconstitution after alpha-beta-depleted transplantation in children. This sample's TCRbeta library carried unique molecular identifier barcodes. MiXCR, applied by TCRdb to the PCR reads, yields one record per CDR3 protein. The table includes about 200,000 distinct CDR3 sequences, roughly 6.6% detected once. Germline CDR1 DFQATT, CDR2 SNEGSKA (reference sequence). The CDR3 runs 16 residues. The V and J ends lost 3 bases and 1 base, in that order; junction bases with no gene match: 12. J is TRBJ2-7 and V is TRBV20-1; 7 bases map to TRBD2. The sample was PBMCs, taken before TCRalphabeta/CD19-depleted stem cell transplant. This sequence was found in a boy between 2 and 10 years old with acute lymphoblastic leukemia, due to receive a stem cell transplant. The CDR3 nucleotides are TGCAGTGCTAGCGCGTGGGGGGAGGGCCCATCCTACGAGCAGTACTTC. It encodes CSASAWGEGPSYEQYF.